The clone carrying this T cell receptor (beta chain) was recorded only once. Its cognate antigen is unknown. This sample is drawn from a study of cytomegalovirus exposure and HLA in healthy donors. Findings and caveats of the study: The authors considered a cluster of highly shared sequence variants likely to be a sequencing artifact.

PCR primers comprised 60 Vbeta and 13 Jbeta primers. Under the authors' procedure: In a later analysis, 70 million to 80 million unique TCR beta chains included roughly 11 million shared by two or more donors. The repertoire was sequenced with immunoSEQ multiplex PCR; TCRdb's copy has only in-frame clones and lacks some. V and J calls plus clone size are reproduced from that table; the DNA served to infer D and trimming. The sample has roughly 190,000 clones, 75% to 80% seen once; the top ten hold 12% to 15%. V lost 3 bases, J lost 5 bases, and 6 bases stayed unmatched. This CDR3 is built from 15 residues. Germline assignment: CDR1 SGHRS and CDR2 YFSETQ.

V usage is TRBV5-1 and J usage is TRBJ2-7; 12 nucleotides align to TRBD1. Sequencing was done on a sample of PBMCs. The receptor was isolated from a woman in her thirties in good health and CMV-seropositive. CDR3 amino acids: CASSSGGTGGDEQYF. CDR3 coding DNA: TGCGCCAGCAGCTCGGGGGGGACAGGGGGCGACGAGCAGTACTTC.